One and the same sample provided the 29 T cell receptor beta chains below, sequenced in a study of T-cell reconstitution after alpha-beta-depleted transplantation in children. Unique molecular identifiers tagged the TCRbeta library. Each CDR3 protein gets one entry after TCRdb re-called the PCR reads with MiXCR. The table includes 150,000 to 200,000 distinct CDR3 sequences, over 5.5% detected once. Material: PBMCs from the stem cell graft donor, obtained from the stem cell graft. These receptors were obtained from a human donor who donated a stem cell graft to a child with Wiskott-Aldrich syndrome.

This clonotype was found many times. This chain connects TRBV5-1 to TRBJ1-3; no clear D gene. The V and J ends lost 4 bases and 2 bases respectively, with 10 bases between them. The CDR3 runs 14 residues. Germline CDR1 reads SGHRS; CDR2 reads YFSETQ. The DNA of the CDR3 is TGCGCCAGCAGCCGTGGCGAAGCTGGAAACACCATATATTTT. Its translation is CASSRGEAGNTIYF.

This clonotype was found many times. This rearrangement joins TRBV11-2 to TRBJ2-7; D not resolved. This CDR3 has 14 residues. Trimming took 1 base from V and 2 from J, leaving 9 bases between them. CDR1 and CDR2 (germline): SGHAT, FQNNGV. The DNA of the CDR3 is TGTGCCAGCAGCTTAGCAGGAAGCACCTACGAGCAGTACTTC. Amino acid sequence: CASSLAGSTYEQYF.

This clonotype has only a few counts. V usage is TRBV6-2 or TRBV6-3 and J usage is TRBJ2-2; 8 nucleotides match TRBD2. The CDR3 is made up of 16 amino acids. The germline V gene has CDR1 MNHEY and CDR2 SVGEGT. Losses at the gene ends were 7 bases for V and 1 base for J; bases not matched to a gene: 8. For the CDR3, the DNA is TGTGCCAGCATACCAAGCGGGAGAAAGAACACCGGGGAGCTGTTTTTT. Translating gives CASIPSGRKNTGELFF.

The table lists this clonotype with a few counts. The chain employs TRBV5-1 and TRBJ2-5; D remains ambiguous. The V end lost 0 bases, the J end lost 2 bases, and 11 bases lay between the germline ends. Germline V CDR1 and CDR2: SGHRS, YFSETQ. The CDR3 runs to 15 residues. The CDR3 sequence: CASSLEPGLQETQYF. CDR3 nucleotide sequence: TGCGCCAGCAGCTTGGAGCCGGGTCTTCAAGAGACCCAGTACTTC.

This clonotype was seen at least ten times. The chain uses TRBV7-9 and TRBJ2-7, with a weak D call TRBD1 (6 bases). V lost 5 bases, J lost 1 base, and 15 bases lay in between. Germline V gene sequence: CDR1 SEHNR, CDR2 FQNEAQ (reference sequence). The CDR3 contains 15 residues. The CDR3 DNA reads TGTGCCAGCAGCGCTCAGGGGCCCACATCCTACGAGCAGTACTTC. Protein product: CASSAQGPTSYEQYF.

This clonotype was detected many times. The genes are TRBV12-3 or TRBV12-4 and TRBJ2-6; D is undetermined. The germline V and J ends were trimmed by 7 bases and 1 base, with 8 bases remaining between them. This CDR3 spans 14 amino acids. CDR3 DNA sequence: TGTGCCAGCACCTCTCCATCTGGGGCCAACGTCCTGACTTTC. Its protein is CASTSPSGANVLTF.

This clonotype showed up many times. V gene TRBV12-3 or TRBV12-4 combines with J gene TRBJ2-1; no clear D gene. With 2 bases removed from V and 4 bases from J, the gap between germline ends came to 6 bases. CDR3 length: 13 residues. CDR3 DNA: TGTGCCAGCAGTTTAAACTATTACAATGAGCAGTTCTTC. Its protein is CASSLNYYNEQFF.

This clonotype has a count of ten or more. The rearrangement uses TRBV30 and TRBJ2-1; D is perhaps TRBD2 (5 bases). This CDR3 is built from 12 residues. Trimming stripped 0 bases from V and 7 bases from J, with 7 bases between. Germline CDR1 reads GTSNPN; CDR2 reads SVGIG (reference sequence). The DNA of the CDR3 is TGTGCCTGGAGTGTAGCGGAGAATGAGCAGTTCTTC. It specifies CAWSVAENEQFF.

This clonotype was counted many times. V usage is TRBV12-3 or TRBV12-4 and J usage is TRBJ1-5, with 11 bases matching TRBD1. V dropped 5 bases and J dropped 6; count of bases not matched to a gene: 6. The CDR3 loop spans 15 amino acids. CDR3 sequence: CASSPDRGRVQPQHF. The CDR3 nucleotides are TGTGCCAGCAGTCCGGACAGGGGGCGGGTTCAGCCCCAGCATTTT.

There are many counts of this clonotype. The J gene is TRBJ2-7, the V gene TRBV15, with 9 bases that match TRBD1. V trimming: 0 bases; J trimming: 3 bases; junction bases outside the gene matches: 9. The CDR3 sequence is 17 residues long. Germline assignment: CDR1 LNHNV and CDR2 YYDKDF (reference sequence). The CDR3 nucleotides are TGTGCCACCAGCAGAGAGAGCCCGGGACAGGGCCACTACGAGCAGTACTTC. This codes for CATSRESPGQGHYEQYF.

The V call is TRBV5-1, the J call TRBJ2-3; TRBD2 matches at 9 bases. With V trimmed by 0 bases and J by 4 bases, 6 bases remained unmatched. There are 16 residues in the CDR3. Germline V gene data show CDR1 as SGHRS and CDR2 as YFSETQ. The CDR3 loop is CASSLAGRGGPDTQYF. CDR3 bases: TGCGCCAGCAGCTTGGCCGGGCGGGGGGGCCCAGATACGCAGTATTTT. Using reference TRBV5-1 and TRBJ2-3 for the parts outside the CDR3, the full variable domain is KAGVTQTPRYLIKTRGQQVTLSCSPISGHRSVSWYQQTPGQGLQFLFEYFSETQRNKGNFPGRFSGRQFSNSRSEMNVSTLELGDSALYLCASSLAGRGGPDTQYFGPGTRLTVL.

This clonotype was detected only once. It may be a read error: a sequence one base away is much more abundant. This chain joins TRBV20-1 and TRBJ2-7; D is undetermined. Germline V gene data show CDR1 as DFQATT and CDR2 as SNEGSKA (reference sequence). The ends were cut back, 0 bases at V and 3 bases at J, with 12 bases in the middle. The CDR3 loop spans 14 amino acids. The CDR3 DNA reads TGCAGTGCTAGAGATCATGTAGGGCGCTACGAGCAGTACTTC. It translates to CSARDHVGRYEQYF.

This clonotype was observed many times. The CDR3 here is CASVITRGISSREQFF. The DNA of the CDR3 is TGTGCCAGCGTCATCACTAGAGGGATTTCTTCTAGGGAGCAGTTCTTC. The chain employs TRBV12-3 or TRBV12-4 and TRBJ2-1; D is possibly TRBD2 (5 bases). The CDR3 consists of 16 residues. The V and J ends lost 8 bases and 10 bases respectively, with 27 bases between them.

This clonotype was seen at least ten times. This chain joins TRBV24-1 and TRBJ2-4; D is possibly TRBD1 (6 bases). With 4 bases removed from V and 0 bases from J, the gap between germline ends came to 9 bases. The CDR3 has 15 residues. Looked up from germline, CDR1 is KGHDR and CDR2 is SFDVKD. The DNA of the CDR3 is TGTGCCACCAGTGAAACAGGGTTAGCCAAAAACATTCAGTACTTC. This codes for CATSETGLAKNIQYF.

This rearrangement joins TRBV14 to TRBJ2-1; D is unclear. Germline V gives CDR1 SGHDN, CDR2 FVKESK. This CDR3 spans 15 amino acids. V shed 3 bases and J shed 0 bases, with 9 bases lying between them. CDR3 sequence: CASSHRLFSYNEQFF. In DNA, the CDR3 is TGTGCCAGCAGCCATAGACTTTTCTCCTACAATGAGCAGTTCTTC.

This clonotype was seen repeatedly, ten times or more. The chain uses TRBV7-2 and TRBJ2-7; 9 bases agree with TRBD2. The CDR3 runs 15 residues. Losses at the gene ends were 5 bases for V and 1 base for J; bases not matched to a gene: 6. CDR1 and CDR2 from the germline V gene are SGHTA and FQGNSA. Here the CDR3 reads CASSLAAGGSYEQYF. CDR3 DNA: TGTGCCAGCAGCCTGGCGGCGGGGGGGTCCTACGAGCAGTACTTC.

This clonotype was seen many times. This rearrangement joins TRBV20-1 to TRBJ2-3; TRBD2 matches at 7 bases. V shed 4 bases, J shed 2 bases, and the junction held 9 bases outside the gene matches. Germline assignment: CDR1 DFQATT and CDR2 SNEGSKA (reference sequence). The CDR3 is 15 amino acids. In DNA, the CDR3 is TGCAGTGCTACCCGAGACGGGGGGTCCACAGATACGCAGTATTTT. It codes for CSATRDGGSTDTQYF.

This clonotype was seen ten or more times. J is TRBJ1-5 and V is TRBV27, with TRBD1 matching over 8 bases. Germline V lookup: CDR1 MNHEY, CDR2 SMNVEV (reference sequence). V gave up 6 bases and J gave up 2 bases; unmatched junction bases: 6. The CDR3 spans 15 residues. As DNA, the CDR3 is TGTGCCAGCAGCAACGGACAGGGAGGCAATCAGCCCCAGCATTTT. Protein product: CASSNGQGGNQPQHF.

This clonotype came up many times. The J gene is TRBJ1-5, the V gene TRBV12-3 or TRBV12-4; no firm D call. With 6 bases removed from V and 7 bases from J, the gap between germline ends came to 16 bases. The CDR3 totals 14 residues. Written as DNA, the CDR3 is TGTGCCAGCAGCCCCGACCCATTGTCCCAGCCCCAGCATTTT. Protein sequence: CASSPDPLSQPQHF.

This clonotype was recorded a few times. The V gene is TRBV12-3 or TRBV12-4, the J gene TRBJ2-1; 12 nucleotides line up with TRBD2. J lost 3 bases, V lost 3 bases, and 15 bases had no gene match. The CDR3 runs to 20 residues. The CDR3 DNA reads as TGTGCCAGCAGTTTCCCCCCGGGCCTAGCGGGAGGGCCCGTCTACAATGAGCAGTTCTTC. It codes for CASSFPPGLAGGPVYNEQFF.

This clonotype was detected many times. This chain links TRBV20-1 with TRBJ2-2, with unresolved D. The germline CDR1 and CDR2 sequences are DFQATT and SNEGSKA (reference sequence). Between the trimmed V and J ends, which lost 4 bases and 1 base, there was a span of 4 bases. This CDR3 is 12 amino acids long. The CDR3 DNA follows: TGCAGTGCTAAAGAGAACACCGGGGAGCTGTTTTTT. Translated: CSAKENTGELFF.

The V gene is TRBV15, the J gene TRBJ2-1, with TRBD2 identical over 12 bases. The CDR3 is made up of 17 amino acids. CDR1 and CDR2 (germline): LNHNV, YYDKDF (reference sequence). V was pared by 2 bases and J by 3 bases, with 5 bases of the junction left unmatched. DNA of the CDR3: TGTGCCACCAGCAGACGGACTAGCGGGAACGGCTACAATGAGCAGTTCTTC. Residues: CATSRRTSGNGYNEQFF.

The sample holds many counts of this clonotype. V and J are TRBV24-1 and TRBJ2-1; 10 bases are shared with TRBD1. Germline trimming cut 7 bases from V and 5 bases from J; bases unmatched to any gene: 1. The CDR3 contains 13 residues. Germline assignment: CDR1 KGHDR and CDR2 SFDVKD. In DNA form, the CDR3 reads TGTGCCACCAGCGGGACAGGGGACAATGAGCAGTTCTTC. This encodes CATSGTGDNEQFF.

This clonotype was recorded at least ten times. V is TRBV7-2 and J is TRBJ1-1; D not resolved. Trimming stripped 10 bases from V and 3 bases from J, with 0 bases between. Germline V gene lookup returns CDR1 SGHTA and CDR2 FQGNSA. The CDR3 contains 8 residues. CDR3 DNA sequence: TGTGCCAACACTGAAGCTTTCTTT. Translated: CANTEAFF. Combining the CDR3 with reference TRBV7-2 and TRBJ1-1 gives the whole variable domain GAGVSQSPSNKVTEKGKDVELRCDPISGHTALYWYRQSLGQGLEFLIYFQGNSAPDKSGLPSDRFSAERTGGSVSTLTIQRTQQEDSAVYLCANTEAFFGQGTRLTVV.

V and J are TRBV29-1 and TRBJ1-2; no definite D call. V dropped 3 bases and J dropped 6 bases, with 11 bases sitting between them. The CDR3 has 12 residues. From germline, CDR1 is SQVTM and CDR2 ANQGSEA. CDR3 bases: TGCAGCGTTGATCCCCTGAGGAATGGCTACACCTTC. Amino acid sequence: CSVDPLRNGYTF.

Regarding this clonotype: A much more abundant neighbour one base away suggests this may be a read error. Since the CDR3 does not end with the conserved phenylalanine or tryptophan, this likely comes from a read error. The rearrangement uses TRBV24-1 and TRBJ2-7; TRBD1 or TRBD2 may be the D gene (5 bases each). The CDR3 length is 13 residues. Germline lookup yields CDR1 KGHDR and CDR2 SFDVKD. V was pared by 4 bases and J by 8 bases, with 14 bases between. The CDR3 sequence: CATSDATPGQQYL. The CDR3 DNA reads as TGTGCCACCAGTGACGCAACTCCGGGACAGCAGTACTTA.

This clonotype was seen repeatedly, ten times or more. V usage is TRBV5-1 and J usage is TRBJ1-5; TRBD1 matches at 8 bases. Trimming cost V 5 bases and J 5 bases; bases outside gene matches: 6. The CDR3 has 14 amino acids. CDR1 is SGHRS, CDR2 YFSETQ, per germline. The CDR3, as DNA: TGCGCCAGCAGGAAGGACAGGGTTGATCAGCCCCAGCATTTT. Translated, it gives CASRKDRVDQPQHF.

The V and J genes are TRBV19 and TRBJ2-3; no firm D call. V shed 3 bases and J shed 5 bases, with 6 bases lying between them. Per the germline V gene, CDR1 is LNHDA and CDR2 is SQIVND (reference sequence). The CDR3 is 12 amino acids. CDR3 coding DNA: TGTGCCAGTAGTATGTTTGAAGATACGCAGTATTTT. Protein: CASSMFEDTQYF.

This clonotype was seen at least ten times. In DNA, the CDR3 is TGTGCCAGCAGCGGAAACAGGGGCTCCTCCTACAATGAGCAGTTCTTC. It codes for CASSGNRGSSYNEQFF. The chain recombines TRBV7-9 with TRBJ2-1; 7 nucleotides agree with TRBD1. The length of the CDR3 is 16 residues. In germline, CDR1 is SEHNR, CDR2 FQNEAQ (reference sequence). After removal of 5 bases from V and 0 bases from J, the junction contained 7 bases not matched to a gene.